This T cell receptor (beta chain) was recovered during a study of memory CD4+ T cells and cytomegalovirus serostatus. Study overall: Of the healthy Belgian adults, 9 or 10 were CMV seropositive and 20 to 30 seronegative.

CDR3 size: 14 residues. The germline V and J ends were trimmed by 7 bases and 7 bases, with 17 bases remaining between them. From germline, CDR1 is LNHDA and CDR2 SQIVND (reference sequence). Study observations and caveats: A US-trained random forest predicted CMV serostatus with median AUC around 0.9. CD4+ memory repertoires contained about two fifths of the roughly 160 reported CMV TCRbeta sequences.

On this clone itself: Its antigen is as yet unknown.

The sort gate was single viable CD3+CD4+CD8-CD45RO+ cells for memory CD4+ T cells. Method: immunoSEQ multiplex PCR; TCRdb's copy keeps in-frame clones and lacks some. The sample lists about 67,000 clones, 76% occurring once. The specimen was memory CD4+ T cells from blood. The TCR comes from an adult in good health and CMV-seropositive. This chain connects TRBV19 to TRBJ2-4; D possibly corresponds to TRBD2 (6 bases). The CDR3 region has the DNA TGTGCCAGTACCCCATTTGGGGACTCGAACATTCAGTACTTC. This translates into CASTPFGDSNIQYF.